This paragraph reports one T cell receptor (beta chain). Antigen specificity is unknown. The PCR made use of 60 Vbeta and 13 Jbeta primers. Sequencing used immunoSEQ multiplex PCR; TCRdb keeps in-frame clones, though not all of them. The sample yields approximately 190,000 clones, about 80% seen once. The sample is drawn from a study of cytomegalovirus exposure and HLA in healthy donors. Study observations and caveats: The authors enumerated roughly 160 TCR beta chains as linked to cytomegalovirus.

The length of the CDR3 is 14 residues. Trimming stripped 4 bases from V and 3 bases from J, with 10 bases between. The germline CDR1 and CDR2 sequences are SNHLY and FYNNEI. The specimen was PBMCs. The sequence derives from a woman aged 18 to 35 in good health and CMV-seropositive. The chain links TRBV2 to TRBJ1-5; D unresolved. CDR3 in amino acids: CASSADGNNQPQHF. CDR3 nucleotides: TGTGCCAGCAGTGCGGACGGGAACAATCAGCCCCAGCATTTT.